The text below deals with one T cell receptor beta chain. Its target is unknown. CDR3 size: 16 residues. Per the germline V gene, CDR1 is GTSNPN and CDR2 is SVGIG (reference sequence). V lost 4 bases and J lost 1, with 17 bases in between. The source of the sample is a study of human T cells and chemical hapten exposure. In the study overall: Across samples, TCR yields varied, mostly owing to small differences in pooled library volumes.

Time point of the sample: patch test 2, 6 weeks after DPC sensitization. Treatment meaning: therapeutic diphenylcyclopropenone sensitization with weekly scalp DPC. Study-level points and caveats: Positively correlated with patch test score were the counts of PT1 expanded TCRs. Expanded TCRs grouped into significantly more large CDR3 similarity clusters than controls produced.

Authors' analysis steps: With a range of about 20,000 to 750,000, the median per sample was 95,638 TCRs. TCRdb independently ran MiXCR on the RACE reads; one entry per CDR3 protein. Clone size and V and J calls follow TCRdb, not the original study. Of some 90,000 distinct CDR3 sequences listed, about an eighth are singletons. The specimen was whole blood, collected in connection with sensitization to the hapten diphenylcyclopropenone (DPC). This receptor was taken from a woman in her 40s with alopecia areata. Some clones in this sample may be carry-over from other donors' samples. The V gene is TRBV30, the J gene TRBJ1-5, with D perhaps matching TRBD1 (6 bases). The CDR3 region is CAWTRGGSGSNQPQHF. The CDR3 DNA reads as TGTGCCTGGACCCGAGGGGGTTCTGGGAGCAATCAGCCCCAGCATTTT.